This TCR beta chain was found in a study of CD8+ T cells in alopecia areata. Across the whole study: Dosing spanned 6 to 18 months on tofacitinib, then 6 months off drug.

This clone was seen more than once but under ten times. Antigen: not known. The CDR3 has 14 residues. Trimming cost V 1 base and J 8 bases; bases outside gene matches: 6. Germline CDR1 is LGHNA and CDR2 is YNFKEQ. Broader study findings: In patients, TCRs were shared less clearly than in mice, and HLA may possibly be involved. Sequencing of scalp samples also captures resident alphabeta T cells of normal skin.

cDNA serving as the sequencing template came from extracted, reverse transcribed RNA. Here immunoSEQ multiplex PCR was the method, and the copy in TCRdb shows in-frame clones only, minus some. Of more than 90,000 clones listed, 35% to 40% are singletons. The specimen sequenced was CD4+ T cells sorted from blood. V is TRBV4-2 and J is TRBJ2-3, with 7 nucleotides matching TRBD1. The TCR was taken from a human donor with alopecia areata. CDR3 in DNA: TGTGCCAGCAGCCAAGCTACAGGGGAGCGTACGCAGTATTTT. This translates into CASSQATGERTQYF.